The 32 T cell receptor beta chains presented below share a single source sample, sequenced in a study of technical replicates of blood from several donors. Libraries were prepared by immunoSEQ multiplex PCR; TCRdb keeps only in-frame clonotypes and omits some of them. The sample consists of roughly 79,000 clones, roughly 89% of them appearing once. The material sequenced was T cells isolated from PBMCs. The source of these receptors is a human donor in good health. Some clones in this sample may be carry-over from other donors' samples.

The chain couples TRBV6-4 to TRBJ2-1, with no clear D. The germline CDR1 and CDR2 sequences are MRHNA and SNTAGT. This CDR3 is built from 11 residues. V gave up 3 bases and J gave up 8 bases, with 5 bases separating them. The CDR3 DNA is TGTGCCAGCAGTGAGGGCGATGAGCAGTTCTTC. This gives the protein CASSEGDEQFF.

This clone was recorded only once. V gene TRBV2 combines with J gene TRBJ2-7; 8 positions match TRBD2. The CDR3 length is 13 residues. Germline-derived CDR1 and CDR2 are SNHLY and FYNNEI. V dropped 8 bases and J dropped 5; count of bases not matched to a gene: 8. CDR3 coding DNA: TGTGCCAGCTCCCCGGGACTAGGCCACGAGCAGTACTTC. Encoded protein: CASSPGLGHEQYF.

This CDR3 is CASSVGEGSGNTIYF. CDR3 nucleotide sequence: TGTGCCAGCAGCGTAGGAGAGGGCTCTGGAAACACCATATATTTT. This chain joins TRBV9 and TRBJ1-3, with D hard to call. Looked up from germline, CDR1 is SGDLS and CDR2 is YYNGEE. V lost 0 bases, J lost 0 bases, and 7 bases lay in between. The CDR3 is made up of 15 amino acids.

This clone was detected only a few times. DNA for the CDR3: TGTGCCAGCACCAACAGGGCCCATGGCTACACCTTC. Protein: CASTNRAHGYTF. The chain joins TRBV28 to TRBJ1-2; tentative D call: TRBD1 (6 bases). The CDR3 runs 12 residues. The V gene lost 7 bases and the J gene lost 6 bases, with 12 bases spanning the gap. The germline V gene encodes CDR1 MDHEN and CDR2 SYDVKM.

The chain carries TRBV5-4 and TRBJ1-4, with 11 bases fitting TRBD1. The J segment lost 5 bases and the V segment lost 4 bases, leaving 4 bases of the junction unmatched. This CDR3 has 15 amino acids. Germline lookup yields CDR1 SGHNT and CDR2 YYREEE (reference sequence). The CDR3 region is CASSLGTGGNEKLFF. CDR3 nucleotide sequence: TGTGCCAGCAGCCTGGGGACAGGGGGGAATGAAAAACTGTTTTTT. The variable domain in full, with the rest retrieved from reference TRBV5-4 and TRBJ1-4, is ETGVTQSPTHLIKTRGQQVTLRCSSQSGHNTVSWYQQALGQGPQFIFQYYREEENGRGNFPPRFSGLQFPNYSSELNVNALELDDSALYLCASSLGTGGNEKLFFGSGTQLSVL.

This chain connects TRBV5-6 to TRBJ1-1, with 7 bases matching TRBD1. The CDR3 covers 12 residues. V was pared by 3 bases and J by 6 bases, with 2 bases of the junction left unmatched. Germline CDR1 is SGHDT and CDR2 is YYEEEE. The chain's CDR3 is CASSSGQAEAFF. CDR3 coding DNA: TGTGCCAGCAGCTCCGGACAGGCTGAAGCTTTCTTT.

The chain uses TRBV4-1 and TRBJ2-7; 11 bases are shared with TRBD2. The J segment lost 4 bases and the V segment lost 0 bases, leaving 11 bases of the junction unmatched. There are 18 residues in the CDR3. The germline V gene has CDR1 MGHRA and CDR2 YSYEKL. This CDR3 is CASSQDLSGRASPYEQYF. The CDR3 DNA reads as TGCGCCAGCAGCCAAGACCTTAGCGGGAGGGCCTCTCCATACGAGCAGTACTTC.

V usage is TRBV28 and J usage is TRBJ2-7, with a tentative D call TRBD2 (5 bases). This CDR3 region has 17 residues. Trimming cost V 1 base and J 3 bases, with 19 bases left between them. From germline, CDR1 is MDHEN and CDR2 SYDVKM. The CDR3 protein is CASSLLIGERANYEQYF. The CDR3 DNA sequence: TGTGCCAGCAGTTTATTAATCGGGGAGAGAGCTAACTACGAGCAGTACTTC.

The rearrangement joins TRBV10-3 to TRBJ1-1; D gene unclear. The CDR3 loop spans 12 amino acids. Trimming stripped 11 bases from V and 2 bases from J, with 12 bases between. Per the germline V gene, CDR1 is ENHRY and CDR2 is SYGVKD. Written as DNA, the CDR3 is TGTGCCGTATCCATAGAAAACACTGAAGCTTTCTTT. It encodes CAVSIENTEAFF.

This clone was detected only a few times. The V and J genes are TRBV2 and TRBJ1-1, with D possibly TRBD1 on 6 matching bases. The V end lost 3 bases, the J end lost 6 bases, and 8 bases lay between the germline ends. The CDR3 is 12 residues long. Germline CDR1 reads SNHLY; CDR2 reads FYNNEI. In DNA form, the CDR3 reads TGTGCCAGCAGTGACCCAGGGGCTGAAGCTTTCTTT. This codes for CASSDPGAEAFF.

The rearrangement joins TRBV19 to TRBJ2-2; D unclear. The CDR3 is 14 amino acids. The germline V gene encodes CDR1 LNHDA and CDR2 SQIVND (reference sequence). With 0 bases removed from V and 5 bases from J, the gap between germline ends came to 7 bases. The CDR3 nucleotides are TGTGCCAGTAGTATAGATTCGACTACCGGGGAGCTGTTTTTT. Protein: CASSIDSTTGELFF. The variable domain in full, completed from reference TRBV19 and TRBJ2-2, reads DGGITQSPKYLFRKEGQNVTLSCEQNLNHDAMYWYRQDPGQGLRLIYYSQIVNDFQKGDIAEGYSVSREKKESFPLTVTSAQKNPTAFYLCASSIDSTTGELFFGEGSRLTVL.

V is TRBV4-1 and J is TRBJ2-7; 10 bases are shared with TRBD2. The CDR3 is 16 amino acids. Germline V lookup: CDR1 MGHRA, CDR2 YSYEKL. J gave up 5 bases and V 1 base, and 8 bases lay outside the gene matches. The CDR3 spells CASSQVSSGSFNEQYF. The CDR3 DNA sequence: TGCGCCAGCAGCCAAGTATCTAGCGGGAGCTTCAACGAGCAGTACTTC.

The J gene is TRBJ2-3, the V gene TRBV9; 13 bases are shared with TRBD2. Germline loops: CDR1 SGDLS, CDR2 YYNGEE. This CDR3 spans 20 amino acids. Germline trimming cut 3 bases from V and 1 base from J; bases unmatched to any gene: 14. CDR3 amino acids: CASSAPQGLAGYWGTDTQYF. Written as DNA, the CDR3 is TGTGCCAGCAGCGCACCACAGGGACTAGCGGGATACTGGGGCACAGATACGCAGTATTTT.

The rearrangement links TRBV7-2 to TRBJ1-3; D call uncertain. There are 15 residues in the CDR3. Germline assignment: CDR1 SGHTA and CDR2 FQGNSA. Trimming removed 1 base from V and 2 bases from J, with 9 bases in between. The CDR3 here is CASSLGVNPGNTIYF. The CDR3 coding sequence is TGTGCCAGCAGCTTAGGAGTCAACCCTGGAAACACCATATATTTT.

V and J are TRBV10-1 and TRBJ2-2, with 13 nucleotides matching TRBD2. J gave up 5 bases and V 7 bases, and 4 bases lay outside the gene matches. CDR3 size: 15 residues. The germline CDR1 and CDR2 sequences are WNHNN and SYGVQD (reference sequence). The CDR3 protein is CASNPGLAGTGELFF. For the CDR3, the DNA is TGCGCCAGCAACCCGGGACTAGCGGGAACCGGGGAGCTGTTTTTT.

The rearrangement links TRBV28 to TRBJ2-1, with 9 positions matching TRBD1. Germline assignment: CDR1 MDHEN and CDR2 SYDVKM. V lost 11 bases, J lost 6 bases, and 14 bases stayed unmatched. The CDR3 has 15 amino acids. CDR3 nucleotides: TGTGCCTCTACAGGGGGCTGGGGGTGGGTCAATGAGCAGTTCTTC. As protein: CASTGGWGWVNEQFF.

The gene calls are TRBV7-8 and TRBJ2-3, with TRBD1 identical over 7 bases. CDR1 is SGHVS, CDR2 FQNEAQ, per germline. The CDR3 totals 16 residues. J gave up 3 bases and V 5 bases, and 11 bases lay outside the gene matches. DNA of the CDR3: TGTGCCAGCAGCCCTAGATTAGGGGGCCGAACAGATACGCAGTATTTT. Protein sequence: CASSPRLGGRTDTQYF.

This clone was observed a few times. V usage is TRBV5-4 and J usage is TRBJ2-5, with 13 bases matching TRBD2. The J segment lost 2 bases and the V segment lost 6 bases, leaving 4 bases of the junction unmatched. The germline V gene encodes CDR1 SGHNT and CDR2 YYREEE (reference sequence). The CDR3 totals 15 residues. Written as DNA, the CDR3 is TGTGCCAGCACCCAGGGACTAGCGGGGCAAGAGACCCAGTACTTC. Amino acid sequence: CASTQGLAGQETQYF.

The chain has TRBV5-6 and TRBJ2-1; the match to TRBD2 covers 12 bases. Germline trimming cut 1 base from V and 6 bases from J; bases unmatched to any gene: 8. The germline gives CDR1 SGHDT, CDR2 YYEEEE. The CDR3 has 17 residues. The chain's CDR3 is CASSLRLAGGPSNEQFF. CDR3 nucleotides: TGTGCCAGCAGCTTGAGGCTAGCGGGAGGGCCATCCAATGAGCAGTTCTTC.

The chain carries TRBV19 and TRBJ2-7, with 7 bases matching TRBD2. The CDR3 contains 15 residues. The germline gives CDR1 LNHDA, CDR2 SQIVND (reference sequence). After removal of 4 bases from V and 2 bases from J, the junction contained 8 bases not matched to a gene. The CDR3 spells CASSTSGLPTYEQYF. The CDR3 nucleotides read TGTGCCAGTAGTACTTCGGGACTACCAACCTACGAGCAGTACTTC. Using reference TRBV19 and TRBJ2-7 for the parts outside the CDR3, the full variable domain is DGGITQSPKYLFRKEGQNVTLSCEQNLNHDAMYWYRQDPGQGLRLIYYSQIVNDFQKGDIAEGYSVSREKKESFPLTVTSAQKNPTAFYLCASSTSGLPTYEQYFGPGTRLTVT.

The CDR3 DNA follows: TGTGCCAGCCGGACAGGGAGAGATACGCAGTATTTT. Translating it yields CASRTGRDTQYF. V gene TRBV6-1 combines with J gene TRBJ2-3; 8 positions agree with TRBD1. The CDR3 extends over 12 amino acids. V dropped 8 bases and J dropped 5; count of bases not matched to a gene: 3. Germline lookup yields CDR1 MNHNS and CDR2 SASEGT.

The chain is built from TRBV10-2 and TRBJ2-7; 13 nucleotides agree with TRBD2. Trimming at V came to 6 bases and at J to 5 bases, leaving 10 bases not matched to a gene. This CDR3 has 16 residues. Germline CDR1 reads WSHSY; CDR2 reads SAAADI. The CDR3 loop is CASSPGTSGTADEQYF. The CDR3 DNA follows: TGCGCCAGCAGCCCGGGGACTAGCGGGACGGCGGACGAGCAGTACTTC.

This chain connects TRBV5-1 to TRBJ2-1, with 7 bases identical to TRBD1. The germline V gene encodes CDR1 SGHRS and CDR2 YFSETQ. CDR3 length equals 17 residues. J was trimmed by 0 bases and V by 4 bases; bases with no gene match: 10. The DNA for the CDR3 is TGCGCCAGCAGCCGGAACAGGGGAACGAGCTCCTACAATGAGCAGTTCTTC. It is translated as CASSRNRGTSSYNEQFF.

V usage is TRBV12-5 and J usage is TRBJ1-1, with D unclear. Per germline, CDR1 LGHNT and CDR2 FRNRAP. The CDR3 is 13 residues long. V gave up 4 bases and J gave up 1 base, with 7 bases separating them. The CDR3, as DNA: TGTGCTAGTGGTTACCGACAGAACACTGAAGCTTTCTTT. It codes for CASGYRQNTEAFF.

The chain carries TRBV7-9 and TRBJ2-3; 7 nucleotides line up with TRBD1. Germline loops: CDR1 SEHNR, CDR2 FQNEAQ (reference sequence). Trimming cost V 4 bases and J 2 bases; bases outside gene matches: 6. There are 15 residues in the CDR3. The CDR3 DNA reads TGTGCCAGCAGCTCCCGGACAGGCTACACAGATACGCAGTATTTT. Protein product: CASSSRTGYTDTQYF.

V gene TRBV18 combines with J gene TRBJ2-5; TRBD2 agrees at 15 bases. CDR3 length: 16 amino acids. Per the germline V gene, CDR1 is KGHSH and CDR2 is LQKENI. Trimming cost V 2 bases and J 5 bases; bases outside gene matches: 3. The CDR3 DNA reads as TGTGCCAGCTCACCAGGACTAGCGGGGGGGTTTGAGACCCAGTACTTC. It specifies CASSPGLAGGFETQYF.

The chain has TRBV5-1 and TRBJ1-1; D call uncertain. This CDR3 has 14 residues. Germline CDR1 reads SGHRS; CDR2 reads YFSETQ. V dropped 3 bases and J dropped 1 base, with 10 bases sitting between them. CDR3: CASSSYGGNTEAFF. The CDR3 region has the DNA TGCGCCAGCAGCTCCTACGGAGGGAACACTGAAGCTTTCTTT.

On this clone: Other nucleotide sequences in the sample specify the same CDR3. This chain joins TRBV5-1 and TRBJ1-1; D perhaps matches TRBD1 (5 bases). CDR1 SGHRS and CDR2 YFSETQ come from the germline V gene. Trimming cost V 2 bases and J 0 bases, with 11 bases left between them. This CDR3 is built from 15 residues. CDR3 sequence: CASSFRQNVNTEAFF. CDR3 bases: TGCGCCAGCAGCTTTCGACAGAACGTGAACACTGAAGCTTTCTTT.

This chain uses TRBV5-4 with TRBJ1-4; TRBD1 is a possible D gene (5 bases). With 4 bases removed from V and 4 bases from J, the gap between germline ends came to 23 bases. This CDR3 contains 18 residues. Germline V gene data show CDR1 as SGHNT and CDR2 as YYREEE (reference sequence). The CDR3 nucleotides are TGTGCCAGCAGCCTTAAAATAAATCCAAGGGGTGTTAATGAAAAACTGTTTTTT. Protein sequence: CASSLKINPRGVNEKLFF. The whole variable domain, remainder taken from reference TRBV5-4 and TRBJ1-4, is ETGVTQSPTHLIKTRGQQVTLRCSSQSGHNTVSWYQQALGQGPQFIFQYYREEENGRGNFPPRFSGLQFPNYSSELNVNALELDDSALYLCASSLKINPRGVNEKLFFGSGTQLSVL.

The chain uses TRBV6-6 and TRBJ2-5, with TRBD1 matching 7 bases. V gave up 4 bases and J gave up 2 bases; unmatched junction bases: 4. The CDR3 totals 14 residues. Per the germline V gene, CDR1 is MNHNY and CDR2 is SVGAGI (reference sequence). This CDR3 reads CASSLQGRQETQYF. CDR3 bases: TGTGCCAGCAGTTTACAGGGGCGGCAAGAGACCCAGTACTTC.

The V gene is TRBV6-1, the J gene TRBJ1-5; D is perhaps TRBD1 (5 bases). This CDR3 contains 16 residues. Germline CDR1 is MNHNS and CDR2 is SASEGT. The germline V and J ends were trimmed by 2 bases and 5 bases, with 16 bases remaining between them. The CDR3 sequence is CASSEMFQGIYQPQHF. DNA for the CDR3: TGTGCCAGCAGTGAAATGTTCCAGGGCATCTATCAGCCCCAGCATTTT.

The chain employs TRBV27 and TRBJ2-7; unclear D gene. The CDR3 covers 11 residues. Germline V gene data show CDR1 as MNHEY and CDR2 as SMNVEV (reference sequence). V was trimmed by 8 bases and J by 6 bases, leaving 11 bases between them. DNA for the CDR3: TGTGCCAGCGGTGCCACGGGCGAGCAGTACTTC. It specifies CASGATGEQYF.